This is a list of T cell receptor beta chains from one sample in a study of blood T cell repertoires in COVID-19. Here immunoSEQ multiplex PCR was the method, and the copy in TCRdb shows in-frame clones only, minus some. The sample has about 140,000 clones, around 86% seen once. Source material: peripheral blood. The receptors originated from a human donor in a cohort sampled during active COVID-19. The CDR3 runs from the conserved cysteine through the conserved F or W. Each record gives: J gene, D gene, V gene, clone size, CDR3 protein, CDR3 DNA. D genes are given only for firm matches. Clone size appears in some rows only: once, few, many, or a class for an expanded clone.

TRBJ2-1 TRBD2 TRBV23-1 few CASSPPGLAGPSSYNEQFF TGCGCCAGCAGTCCACCGGGACTAGCGGGCCCGAGCTCCTACAATGAGCAGTTCTTC
TRBJ2-5 TRBD2 TRBV24-1 . CATSAGGLPNGETQYF TGTGCCACCAGTGCTGGGGGACTACCTAATGGGGAGACCCAGTACTTC
TRBJ2-1 TRBD2 TRBV5-1 . CASSLGLAGNEQFF TGCGCCAGCAGCCTCGGACTAGCGGGGAATGAGCAGTTCTTC
TRBJ2-7 TRBD1 TRBV11-2 many CASSPGTAGVYEQYF TGTGCCAGCAGCCCGGGGACAGCCGGAGTCTACGAGCAGTACTTC
TRBJ1-2 . TRBV12-3/TRBV12-4 once CASRGRQRYGYTF TGTGCCAGCAGGGGGCGACAGAGATATGGCTACACCTTC
TRBJ2-5 . TRBV7-6 . CASSLAPAGQVAQYF TGTGCCAGCAGCTTAGCCCCGGCAGGGCAAGTGGCCCAGTACTTC
TRBJ2-4 . TRBV4-2 . CASSSTGEAKNIQYF TGTGCCAGCAGCTCGACGGGGGAGGCCAAAAACATTCAGTACTTC
TRBJ2-1 TRBD1 TRBV5-1 . CASSLALVTGLNEQFF TGCGCCAGCAGCTTGGCTCTAGTGACAGGGCTTAATGAGCAGTTCTTC
TRBJ2-1 . TRBV24-1 . CATSRDNTYNEQFF TGTGCCACCAGTCGGGATAACACCTACAATGAGCAGTTCTTC
TRBJ2-1 TRBD1 TRBV5-1 . CASSTAGTGVYNEQFF TGCGCCAGCAGCACTGCCGGGACAGGGGTCTACAATGAGCAGTTCTTC
TRBJ2-7 . TRBV15 . CATSRDYLYEQYF TGTGCCACCAGCAGAGATTATTTGTACGAGCAGTACTTC
TRBJ1-5 . TRBV7-9 once CASSLWKGGLDSNQPQHF TGTGCCAGCAGCTTATGGAAAGGGGGTCTTGATAGCAATCAGCCCCAGCATTTT
TRBJ2-1 . TRBV5-5 . CASSSRPSSYNEQFF TGTGCCAGCAGCTCCCGTCCTAGCTCCTACAATGAGCAGTTCTTC
TRBJ1-2 . TRBV3-1/TRBV3-2 once CASSPSGLPGGYTF TGTGCCAGCAGCCCCTCGGGACTGCCGGGTGGCTACACCTTC
TRBJ1-2 . TRBV19 . CASSPTRQASSNYGYTF TGTGCCAGTAGCCCCACCAGACAGGCCAGTTCTAACTATGGCTACACCTTC
TRBJ2-7 TRBD2 TRBV7-2 . CASSKGRGLAPEQYF TGTGCCAGCAGTAAGGGTCGGGGACTAGCGCCCGAGCAGTACTTC
TRBJ1-5 TRBD1 TRBV5-1 . CASSATGVATGNQPQHF TGCGCCAGCAGCGCCACAGGGGTCGCTACCGGAAATCAGCCCCAGCATTTT
TRBJ2-4 . TRBV3-1/TRBV3-2 . CASSQAGTGENIQYF TGTGCCAGCAGCCAGGCGGGGACGGGGGAGAACATTCAGTACTTC
TRBJ2-7 . TRBV14 . CASSQSGAATSYEQYF TGTGCCAGCAGCCAATCTGGGGCAGCTACTTCCTACGAGCAGTACTTC
TRBJ2-1 TRBD2 TRBV5-4 . CASTPDSGRDEQFF TGTGCCAGCACCCCGGACAGCGGGAGAGATGAGCAGTTCTTC
TRBJ2-5 . TRBV5-5 . CASSLEPSKTQYF TGTGCCAGCAGCTTGGAGCCCTCGAAGACCCAGTACTTC
TRBJ2-3 TRBD2 TRBV7-2 . CASSLGLAGDTQYF TGTGCCAGCAGCTTGGGACTAGCGGGAGATACGCAGTATTTT
TRBJ1-1 TRBD1 TRBV6-5 . CASSSGDRVKSEAFF TGTGCCAGCAGTTCCGGGGACAGGGTTAAGTCTGAAGCTTTCTTT
TRBJ2-5 TRBD2 TRBV24-1 . CATSDSGTSVETQYF TGTGCCACCAGTGATTCCGGGACTAGCGTTGAGACCCAGTACTTC
TRBJ2-7 TRBD2 TRBV6-5 . CASSTGTSGRNEQYF TGTGCCAGCAGTACAGGGACTAGCGGGAGGAACGAGCAGTACTTC
TRBJ2-7 . TRBV29-1 . CSVVVAAGEQYF TGCAGCGTTGTCGTTGCGGCTGGGGAGCAGTACTTC
TRBJ1-2 TRBD1 TRBV3-1/TRBV3-2 . CASSPRQGAGGYTF TGTGCCAGCAGCCCCCGCCAGGGGGCGGGTGGCTACACCTTC
TRBJ2-2 . TRBV3-1/TRBV3-2 . CASSQEVNTGELFF TGTGCCAGCAGCCAGGAGGTGAACACCGGGGAGCTGTTTTTT
TRBJ2-3 . TRBV24-1 . CATSDSYTDTQYF TGTGCCACCAGCGACAGCTACACAGATACGCAGTATTTT
TRBJ1-6 . TRBV6-5 . CASSYSPPGGNSPLHF TGTGCCAGCAGTTACTCCCCCCCGGGGGGTAATTCACCCCTCCACTTT
TRBJ1-4 . TRBV10-3 many CAISEPRASEKLFF TGTGCCATCAGTGAGCCCAGGGCGAGCGAAAAACTGTTTTTT
TRBJ1-4 . TRBV2 . CASTVSLPSQNF TGTGCCAGCACTGTATCCTTACCGAGCCAAAATTTT
TRBJ2-5 . TRBV7-3 few CASSISFQETQYF TGTGCCAGCAGCATTAGCTTCCAAGAGACCCAGTACTTC
TRBJ1-6 . TRBV5-4 large CASSLGGDLNSPLHF TGTGCCAGCAGCTTGGGGGGGGACCTTAATTCACCCCTCCACTTT
TRBJ2-3 TRBD1 TRBV4-1 many CASSQDFRQGATDTQYF TGCGCCAGCAGCCAAGATTTTCGCCAGGGGGCAACAGATACGCAGTATTTT
TRBJ1-1 . TRBV15 . CATSRHQGNTLMNTEAFF TGTGCCACCAGCAGACATCAGGGGAATACCCTAATGAACACTGAAGCTTTCTTT
TRBJ2-5 TRBD1 TRBV5-1 . CASRWGTGGEETQYF TGCGCCAGCAGATGGGGGACAGGGGGCGAGGAGACCCAGTACTTC
TRBJ2-2 . TRBV3-1/TRBV3-2 few CASSQLNTGELFF TGTGCCAGCAGCCAACTGAACACCGGGGAGCTGTTTTTT
TRBJ2-1 TRBD2 TRBV9 . CASSDTSGLSTYNEQFF TGTGCCAGCAGCGATACTAGCGGGCTATCAACCTACAATGAGCAGTTCTTC
TRBJ1-2 . TRBV10-1 . CANARAPSRPVMSYGYTF TGCGCCAACGCCAGGGCGCCGAGTAGGCCCGTTATGTCCTATGGCTACACCTTC
TRBJ2-5 TRBD1 TRBV7-3 . CASSSHDREETQYF TGTGCCAGCAGCTCCCACGACAGGGAGGAGACCCAGTACTTC
TRBJ2-3 TRBD1 TRBV7-2 . CASSPGQGRFLDTQYF TGTGCCAGCAGCCCCGGACAGGGCAGGTTTCTTGATACGCAGTATTTT
TRBJ2-4 . TRBV28 . CASSFGWGVAKNIQYF TGTGCCAGCAGTTTCGGCTGGGGAGTGGCCAAAAACATTCAGTACTTC
TRBJ1-6 TRBD1 TRBV18 . CASSEGQDNSPLHF TGTGCCAGCTCGGAAGGACAGGATAATTCACCCCTCCACTTT
TRBJ1-2 TRBD1 TRBV29-1 . CSVLGQIGVDGYTF TGCAGCGTACTGGGACAGATCGGAGTGGATGGCTACACCTTC
TRBJ2-5 TRBD2 TRBV5-4 . CASSRGTSDFQETQYF TGTGCCAGCAGCCGAGGGACTAGCGATTTCCAAGAGACCCAGTACTTC
TRBJ1-3 . TRBV4-2 . CASSHMSRISGNTIYF TGTGCCAGCAGCCACATGAGCAGGATCTCTGGAAACACCATATATTTT
TRBJ1-2 TRBD1 TRBV20-1 . CSEGTGAGYTF TGCAGTGAAGGGACAGGGGCTGGCTACACCTTC
TRBJ1-2 TRBD1 TRBV9 once CASSVGGDRTPVGYTF TGTGCCAGCAGCGTAGGGGGGGACAGGACCCCGGTTGGCTACACCTTC
TRBJ2-5 . TRBV7-9 once CASSLALVGALQETQYF TGTGCCAGCAGCTTAGCCCTGGTGGGGGCGTTACAAGAGACCCAGTACTTC
TRBJ2-7 TRBD2 TRBV7-2 . CASSLGASGSYEQYF TGTGCCAGCAGCTTAGGGGCTAGCGGGAGTTACGAGCAGTACTTC